This entry lists 27 T cell receptor beta chains sequenced from one sample in a study of cytomegalovirus exposure and HLA in healthy donors listed by TCRdb under 2017. To prepare the library, the immunoSEQ multiplex PCR assay was applied. For the multiplex PCR, a mixture combining 60 forward primers for TCR Vbeta segments and 13 reverse primers for TCR Jbeta segments was used. Held by TCRdb, this immuneACCESS table contains in-frame sequences only and omits some clones. Under half of the omission traces to an unresolved V gene where checked; the cause of the rest is unknown. The sample table contains over 65,000 clones; only one count was recorded for around 80% of them. Roughly 2.9% of the sample lies in the top ten. Sequenced: PBMCs. These receptors were collected from a woman between 25 and 40 years old in good health and CMV-seronegative.

This clone was observed once. The genes are TRBV5-1 and TRBJ1-1; TRBD1 might be the D (6 bases). The CDR3 sequence is 18 residues long. The germline CDR1 and CDR2 sequences are SGHRS and YFSETQ. V was pared by 4 bases and J by 0 bases, with 22 bases between. The CDR3 here is CASSPLGGQGTMNTEAFF. The CDR3 DNA sequence: TGCGCCAGCAGCCCGCTAGGGGGTCAGGGTACAATGAACACTGAAGCTTTCTTT.

The chain recombines TRBV7-6 with TRBJ1-5; D uncertain. This CDR3 has 14 residues. V lost 2 bases to trimming and J lost 6 bases, with 11 bases between them. CDR1 is SGHVS, CDR2 FNYEAQ, per germline. The CDR3 DNA follows: TGTGCCAGCAGCTTAATAACGGGGATTCAGCCCCAGCATTTT. It encodes CASSLITGIQPQHF. The whole variable domain, filled in from reference TRBV7-6 and TRBJ1-5, reads GAGVSQSPRYKVTKRGQDVALRCDPISGHVSLYWYRQALGQGPEFLTYFNYEAQQDKSGLPNDRFSAERPEGSISTLTIQRTEQRDSAMYRCASSLITGIQPQHFGDGTRLSIL.

This clone turned up a few times. CDR3 loop: CASSHQFGGAEETQYF. The DNA for the CDR3 is TGCGCCAGCAGCCACCAATTCGGGGGGGCCGAAGAGACCCAGTACTTC. J is TRBJ2-5 and V is TRBV4-3; 8 positions match TRBD2. CDR1 is LGHNA, CDR2 YSLEER, per germline. The trim removed 3 bases at V and 3 bases at J, leaving 9 bases unmatched. The CDR3 covers 16 residues.

The chain has TRBV28 and TRBJ2-3; tentative D call: TRBD2 (7 bases). CDR1 and CDR2 from the germline V gene are MDHEN and SYDVKM. Trimming stripped 8 bases from V and 2 bases from J, with 14 bases between. CDR3 length equals 14 residues. The DNA for the CDR3 is TGTGCCAGCCTGGCGGGGGCCGACACAGATACGCAGTATTTT. This encodes CASLAGADTDTQYF.

The J gene is TRBJ2-2, the V gene TRBV5-4, with TRBD2 identical over 15 bases. CDR1 and CDR2 from the germline V gene are SGHNT and YYREEE (reference sequence). The trim removed 4 bases at V and 7 bases at J, leaving 11 bases unmatched. The CDR3 has 18 amino acids. DNA of the CDR3: TGTGCCAGCAGCCCCGGACTAGCGGGGGGGCGAGTGAGCGGGGAGCTGTTTTTT. Its protein is CASSPGLAGGRVSGELFF.

The chain couples TRBV9 to TRBJ1-1, with D possibly matching TRBD1 (6 bases). The CDR3 contains 14 residues. V lost 4 bases, J lost 9 bases, and 19 bases lay in between. CDR1 is SGDLS and CDR2 is YYNGEE in the germline V gene. The CDR3 DNA reads TGTGCCAGCAGCCCGCCCCAGGGGCCGTGGAAAGCTTTCTTT. This sequence encodes CASSPPQGPWKAFF.

V is TRBV6-5 and J is TRBJ2-1; 8 bases are a match to TRBD1. V lost 8 bases, J lost 10 bases, and 7 bases stayed unmatched. From germline, CDR1 is MNHEY and CDR2 SVGAGI. The length of the CDR3 is 12 residues. In nucleotides, the CDR3 is TGTGCCAGCTCGTACAGGGGGGACGAGCAGTTCTTC. This gives the protein CASSYRGDEQFF.

CDR3 sequence: CASSEGDTGELFF. The CDR3 DNA sequence: TGTGCCAGCAGTGAAGGGGACACCGGGGAGCTGTTTTTT. The V call is TRBV6-4, the J call TRBJ2-2, with D possibly TRBD1 on 5 matching bases. V gave up 3 bases and J gave up 3 bases, with 5 bases separating them. Germline lookup yields CDR1 MRHNA and CDR2 SNTAGT. This CDR3 region has 13 residues.

The V gene is TRBV10-1, the J gene TRBJ2-1, with 13 bases that match TRBD2. The CDR3 consists of 23 residues. V shed 8 bases and J 3 bases; nucleotides not matched to a gene: 28. Germline V gene lookup returns CDR1 WNHNN and CDR2 SYGVQD (reference sequence). The CDR3 is CASPTPLPATSGGARAGYNEQFF. CDR3 nucleotides: TGCGCCAGCCCCACCCCCTTGCCCGCCACTAGCGGGGGGGCCAGGGCCGGCTACAATGAGCAGTTCTTC.

This clone occurred once. This chain uses TRBV7-9 with TRBJ1-2; 8 positions match TRBD1. J was trimmed by 5 bases and V by 5 bases; bases with no gene match: 13. The CDR3 has 16 amino acids. Germline assignment: CDR1 SEHNR and CDR2 FQNEAQ (reference sequence). CDR3 nucleotide sequence: TGTGCCAGCAGCCCTACCTTTGACAGGGGCCCATATGGCTACACCTTC. Translated: CASSPTFDRGPYGYTF. The variable domain in full, completed from reference TRBV7-9 and TRBJ1-2, reads DTGVSQNPRHKITKRGQNVTFRCDPISEHNRLYWYRQTLGQGPEFLTYFQNEAQLEKSRLLSDRFSAERPKGSFSTLEIQRTEQGDSAMYLCASSPTFDRGPYGYTFGSGTRLTVV.

The chain recombines TRBV4-3 with TRBJ2-1; 11 bases agree with TRBD2. This CDR3 has 16 residues. V lost 2 bases, J lost 4 bases, and 4 bases stayed unmatched. Germline CDR1 and CDR2: LGHNA and YSLEER. CDR3 in DNA: TGCGCCAGCAGCCAATTTAGCGGGGGGGGTTACAATGAGCAGTTCTTC. This sequence encodes CASSQFSGGGYNEQFF.

The rearrangement uses TRBV5-1 and TRBJ2-5; 15 bases align to TRBD2. The V gene's germline CDR1 is SGHRS and CDR2 YFSETQ. The CDR3 covers 16 residues. The V gene end was trimmed by 3 bases and the J gene end by 4 bases; junction bases not matched to a gene: 4. The DNA of the CDR3 is TGCGCCAGCAGCTCGGGACTAGCGGGGGGAGGAGAGACCCAGTACTTC. Its protein product is CASSSGLAGGGETQYF.

The chain joins TRBV2 to TRBJ1-1, with D possibly TRBD1 on 6 matching bases. V lost 7 bases, J lost 1 base, and 13 bases lay in between. The CDR3 has 14 residues. Germline V lookup: CDR1 SNHLY, CDR2 FYNNEI. The CDR3 is CASNPGHQNTEAFF. The CDR3 DNA is TGTGCCAGCAATCCGGGACACCAGAACACTGAAGCTTTCTTT.

The chain links TRBV5-4 to TRBJ2-2; tentatively, D is TRBD1 (6 bases). Trimming stripped 3 bases from V and 4 bases from J, with 16 bases between. CDR1 SGHNT and CDR2 YYREEE come from the germline V gene (reference sequence). This CDR3 spans 16 amino acids. This CDR3 reads CASSYGTNMPTGELFF. The CDR3 DNA reads TGTGCCAGCAGCTACGGGACAAATATGCCCACCGGGGAGCTGTTTTTT.

The rearrangement links TRBV29-1 to TRBJ1-1; D is ambiguous. CDR3 length equals 13 residues. CDR1 SQVTM and CDR2 ANQGSEA come from the germline V gene. Trimming stripped 3 bases from V and 3 bases from J, with 11 bases between. The CDR3 loop reads CSVDTLSDTEAFF. The CDR3 DNA reads as TGCAGCGTTGATACCTTGAGCGACACTGAAGCTTTCTTT. The complete variable domain, with remaining parts taken from reference TRBV29-1 and TRBJ1-1, reads SAVISQKPSRDICQRGTSLTIQCQVDSQVTMMFWYRQQPGQSLTLIATANQGSEATYESGFVIDKFPISRPNLTFSTLTVSNMSPEDSSIYLCSVDTLSDTEAFFGQGTRLTVV.

This clone has only one observation. The chain uses TRBV14 and TRBJ1-1; 7 bases map to TRBD1. Germline CDR1 and CDR2: SGHDN and FVKESK. The V segment lost 4 bases and the J segment 1 base; nucleotides outside the gene matches: 12. This CDR3 region has 17 residues. In DNA form, the CDR3 reads TGTGCCAGCAGCCCTCCGAGGACAGGAAAGTCGAACACTGAAGCTTTCTTT. Its protein is CASSPPRTGKSNTEAFF.

The chain uses TRBV5-1 and TRBJ1-3; perhaps TRBD1 as D (5 bases). The V end was cut by 4 bases, the J end by 4 bases, with 15 bases between. The CDR3 loop spans 15 amino acids. Germline V lookup: CDR1 SGHRS, CDR2 YFSETQ. This chain's CDR3 is CASSQGDSVGNTIYF. CDR3 DNA sequence: TGCGCCAGCAGCCAGGGCGACAGTGTAGGAAACACCATATATTTT.

The gene calls are TRBV20-1 and TRBJ1-1, with a tentative D call TRBD1 (6 bases). The CDR3 runs 11 residues. CDR1 is DFQATT and CDR2 is SNEGSKA in the germline V gene (reference sequence). With 6 bases removed from V and 4 bases from J, the gap between germline ends came to 9 bases. CDR3 DNA sequence: TGCAGTGCCAGGGGTCCCACTGAAGCTTTCTTT. It yields the protein CSARGPTEAFF.

The chain couples TRBV7-9 to TRBJ2-7; D may be TRBD2 (6 bases). CDR3 size: 15 residues. V was clipped by 5 bases and J by 3 bases, with 17 bases between them. Germline lookup yields CDR1 SEHNR and CDR2 FQNEAQ (reference sequence). As DNA, the CDR3 is TGTGCCAGCAGCAACGCGGGACTGAGCGGCTACGAGCAGTACTTC. This codes for CASSNAGLSGYEQYF.

The V call is TRBV27, the J call TRBJ2-7; 10 bases line up with TRBD1. Trimming at V came to 9 bases and at J to 4 bases, leaving 9 bases not matched to a gene. Germline V gene sequence: CDR1 MNHEY, CDR2 SMNVEV (reference sequence). The CDR3 is 14 residues long. The CDR3 DNA follows: TGTGCCAGTGGGTCCAGGACAGGGGGTTACGAGCAGTACTTC. Its translation: CASGSRTGGYEQYF.

The chain joins TRBV2 to TRBJ1-2; no reliable D call. The CDR3 covers 12 residues. The V end lost 7 bases, the J end lost 1 base, and 7 bases lay between the germline ends. Germline V CDR1 and CDR2: SNHLY, FYNNEI. CDR3: CASIGLNYGYTF. CDR3 DNA: TGTGCCAGCATTGGGCTTAACTATGGCTACACCTTC.

V usage is TRBV28 and J usage is TRBJ2-4; D might be TRBD1 (6 bases). V was pared by 1 base and J by 0 bases, with 10 bases between. CDR3 length equals 16 residues. CDR1 is MDHEN and CDR2 is SYDVKM in the germline V gene. The CDR3 loop is CASSLSGAGAKNIQYF. As DNA, the CDR3 is TGTGCCAGCAGTTTATCAGGGGCCGGAGCCAAAAACATTCAGTACTTC.

This chain joins TRBV6-4 and TRBJ1-2, with a weak D call TRBD1 (6 bases). Trimming cost V 3 bases and J 0 bases, with 11 bases left between them. The CDR3 spans 15 residues. Germline values: CDR1 MRHNA, CDR2 SNTAGT. CDR3 bases: TGTGCCAGCAGTGAGACAGGTTTAGCTAACTATGGCTACACCTTC. Protein product: CASSETGLANYGYTF.

The V gene is TRBV13, the J gene TRBJ2-7, with 7 positions matching TRBD1. The junction had 6 bases not matched to a gene; V was cut back by 4 bases and J by 9 bases. This CDR3 region has 12 residues. Per the germline V gene, CDR1 is PRHDT and CDR2 is FYEKMQ (reference sequence). The CDR3 region is CASSSAAGGQYF. Written as DNA, the CDR3 is TGTGCCAGCAGCTCGGCGGCAGGGGGGCAGTACTTC.

The V call is TRBV7-9, the J call TRBJ1-6; maybe TRBD1 (5 bases). This CDR3 contains 17 residues. Germline values: CDR1 SEHNR, CDR2 FQNEAQ (reference sequence). Trimming pared 3 bases from V and 7 bases from J, leaving 19 bases between. The CDR3 sequence: CASSLYAGWTLNSPLHF. CDR3 coding DNA: TGTGCCAGCAGCTTGTACGCAGGGTGGACCCTGAATTCACCCCTCCACTTT.

This chain connects TRBV5-1 to TRBJ1-1; possible D gene TRBD1, 6 bases. Deletions cut 6 bases from V and 5 bases from J, with 17 bases between. The germline V gene has CDR1 SGHRS and CDR2 YFSETQ. The CDR3 length is 14 residues. CDR3: CASIEGGGRTEAFF. Written as DNA, the CDR3 is TGCGCCAGCATCGAGGGGGGGGGAAGGACTGAAGCTTTCTTT.

The chain joins TRBV11-3 to TRBJ1-2, with 9 bases aligning to TRBD1. CDR3 length: 15 amino acids. The germline CDR1 and CDR2 sequences are SGHNT and YENEEA. Trimming cost V 5 bases and J 2 bases; bases outside gene matches: 6. The CDR3 spells CASSPGTGSNYGYTF. CDR3 DNA sequence: TGTGCCAGCAGCCCAGGGACAGGGTCGAACTATGGCTACACCTTC.